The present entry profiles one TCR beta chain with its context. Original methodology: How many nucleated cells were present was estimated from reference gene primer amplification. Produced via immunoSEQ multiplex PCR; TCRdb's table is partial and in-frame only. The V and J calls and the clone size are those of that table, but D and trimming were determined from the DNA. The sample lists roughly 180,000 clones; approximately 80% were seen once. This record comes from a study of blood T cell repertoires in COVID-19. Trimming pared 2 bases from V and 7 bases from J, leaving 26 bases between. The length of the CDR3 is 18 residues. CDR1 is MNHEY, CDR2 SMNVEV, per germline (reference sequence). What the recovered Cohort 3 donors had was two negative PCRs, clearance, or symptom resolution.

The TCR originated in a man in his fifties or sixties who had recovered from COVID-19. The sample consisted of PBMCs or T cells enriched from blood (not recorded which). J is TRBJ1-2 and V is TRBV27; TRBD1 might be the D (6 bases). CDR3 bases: TGTGCCAGCAGTTTAAGGGGGACCCAGGGGTACTGGGTCGGTGGCTACACCTTC. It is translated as CASSLRGTQGYWVGGYTF.